This passage covers 11 T cell receptor beta chains from one sample sequenced in a study of blood T cell repertoires in COVID-19. Sequencing used immunoSEQ multiplex PCR; TCRdb keeps in-frame clones, though not all of them. Here the sample spans under 250,000 clones, about 91% being singletons. The sequenced material came from peripheral blood. These receptors came from a woman aged 40-49 years with acute or convalescent COVID-19.

This clone was detected once. The V gene is TRBV28, the J gene TRBJ2-2; possible D gene TRBD2, 5 bases. Trimming took off 4 bases at V and 2 bases at J, with 32 bases between the two ends. Germline V lookup: CDR1 MDHEN, CDR2 SYDVKM. The CDR3 contains 22 residues. CDR3 in amino acids: CASSYSWRRYSPEDRNTGELFF. The DNA for the CDR3 is TGTGCCAGCAGTTATTCCTGGAGGCGGTACAGCCCAGAAGATCGAAACACCGGGGAGCTGTTTTTT.

The V call is TRBV9, the J call TRBJ1-5, with a possible D match to TRBD1 (6 bases). Germline V gives CDR1 SGDLS, CDR2 YYNGEE. The CDR3 totals 17 residues. Trimming removed 5 bases at V and 0 bases at J, with 18 bases between. The CDR3, as DNA: TGTGCCAGCAGTCTTGGACCGGGACACCTTAGCAATCAGCCCCAGCATTTT. This encodes CASSLGPGHLSNQPQHF.

This clone appeared once. V gene TRBV5-5 combines with J gene TRBJ1-2; D uncertain. V lost 4 bases to trimming and J lost 0 bases, with 16 bases between them. This CDR3 is built from 16 residues. CDR1 and CDR2 from the germline V gene are SGHKS and YYEKEE (reference sequence). Here the CDR3 DNA reads TGTGCCAGCAGCCCGCGCCCCGACTACGCTAACTATGGCTACACCTTC. Protein: CASSPRPDYANYGYTF.

The V and J genes are TRBV5-1 and TRBJ1-4; 12 nucleotides line up with TRBD1. Germline loops: CDR1 SGHRS, CDR2 YFSETQ. V trimming: 4 bases; J trimming: 4 bases; junction bases outside the gene matches: 5. The CDR3 has 16 amino acids. CDR3 DNA sequence: TGCGCCAGCAGCCGGGGGACAGGGGGCCGTAATGAAAAACTGTTTTTT. Translating gives CASSRGTGGRNEKLFF.

The J gene is TRBJ1-2, the V gene TRBV6-5, with D perhaps matching TRBD1 (6 bases). Germline V gene sequence: CDR1 MNHEY, CDR2 SVGAGI. The CDR3 covers 13 residues. Deletions cut 7 bases from V and 8 bases from J, with 17 bases between. In nucleotides, the CDR3 is TGTGCCAGCACCATGGGGGCTCCTACCGGCTACACCTTC. Translated: CASTMGAPTGYTF.

V gene TRBV18 combines with J gene TRBJ2-3, with TRBD2 matching 13 bases. The ends lost 3 bases at V and 2 bases at J; junction bases unmatched: 8. The CDR3 runs to 18 residues. The germline V gene encodes CDR1 KGHSH and CDR2 LQKENI. The CDR3 region is CASSPLAGTSGATDTQYF. The CDR3, as DNA: TGTGCCAGCTCACCGCTTGCCGGGACTAGCGGGGCCACAGATACGCAGTATTTT.

This clone showed up just a few times. The chain links TRBV18 to TRBJ2-2, with D possibly being TRBD2 (5 bases). Trimming stripped 2 bases from V and 5 bases from J, with 12 bases between. This CDR3 contains 15 residues. CDR1 and CDR2 (germline): KGHSH, LQKENI. The CDR3 spells CASSPGPGKTGELFF. The DNA of the CDR3 is TGTGCCAGCTCACCAGGCCCGGGGAAGACCGGGGAGCTGTTTTTT.

This clone has a handful of counts. This rearrangement joins TRBV19 to TRBJ1-3, with 10 bases identical to TRBD1. The germline gives CDR1 LNHDA, CDR2 SQIVND (reference sequence). With V trimmed by 6 bases and J by 6 bases, 11 bases remained unmatched. The CDR3 is 16 residues long. CDR3 region: CASRSYGTGAANTIYF. CDR3 DNA sequence: TGTGCCAGTAGGTCCTACGGGACAGGGGCTGCAAACACCATATATTTT.

The gene calls are TRBV5-6 and TRBJ2-1; D might be TRBD1 (6 bases). CDR3 length equals 15 residues. Germline V gene data show CDR1 as SGHDT and CDR2 as YYEEEE. Deletions cut 1 base from V and 7 bases from J, with 15 bases between. The CDR3 here is CASSLIQGVTNEQFF. The CDR3 DNA reads TGTGCCAGCAGCTTGATACAGGGCGTTACGAATGAGCAGTTCTTC. Full variable domain (missing parts from reference TRBV5-6 and TRBJ2-1): DAGVTQSPTHLIKTRGQQVTLRCSPKSGHDTVSWYQQALGQGPQFIFQYYEEEERQRGNFPDRFSGHQFPNYSSELNVNALLLGDSALYLCASSLIQGVTNEQFFGPGTRLTVL.

This chain connects TRBV5-1 to TRBJ1-1; D is uncertain. Trimming left V 1 base short and J 4 bases short, with 8 bases between. This CDR3 is 13 amino acids long. Germline-derived CDR1 and CDR2 are SGHRS and YFSETQ. CDR3 nucleotide sequence: TGCGCCAGCAGCTTGAAGATGAGCACTGAAGCTTTCTTT. It translates to CASSLKMSTEAFF.

A single count supports this clone. The CDR3 spells CASSVLRGGETQYF. In DNA form, the CDR3 reads TGTGCCAGCAGCGTCCTAAGGGGGGGGGAGACCCAGTACTTC. This sequence joins TRBV6-5 and TRBJ2-5; D is perhaps TRBD2 (7 bases). V was clipped by 6 bases and J by 5 bases, with 16 bases between them. Germline CDR1 is MNHEY and CDR2 is SVGAGI. This CDR3 region has 14 residues.